The 25 T cell receptor beta chains reported below all come from one sample, sequenced in a study of blood T cell repertoires in COVID-19. Using immunoSEQ multiplex PCR, the repertoire was profiled, and TCRdb retains in-frame clones only, with some absent. The table records 250,000 to 300,000 clones, around nine tenths of them present only once. The sample consisted of PBMCs or T cells enriched from blood (not recorded which). The source of these receptors is a woman in her twenties or thirties who had recovered from COVID-19.

This rearrangement joins TRBV28 to TRBJ2-4, with D maybe TRBD1 (5 bases). V gave up 5 bases and J gave up 3 bases, with 17 bases separating them. This CDR3 is 16 amino acids long. Germline V gene lookup returns CDR1 MDHEN and CDR2 SYDVKM. CDR3: CASSPHQGEVKNIQYF. The CDR3 nucleotides are TGTGCCAGCAGTCCTCATCAGGGTGAGGTCAAAAACATTCAGTACTTC.

This rearrangement joins TRBV28 to TRBJ1-2; maybe TRBD1 (5 bases). CDR3 length: 15 amino acids. Germline loops: CDR1 MDHEN, CDR2 SYDVKM. The V and J ends lost 3 bases and 1 base respectively, with 12 bases between them. This CDR3 reads CASSLLGTHNYGYTF. The DNA of the CDR3 is TGTGCCAGCAGTTTGCTCGGGACTCATAACTATGGCTACACCTTC.

The genes are TRBV7-9 and TRBJ2-5; tentative D call: TRBD2 (6 bases). The germline gives CDR1 SEHNR, CDR2 FQNEAQ (reference sequence). V shed 4 bases and J shed 1 base, with 16 bases lying between them. The length of the CDR3 is 16 residues. The CDR3: CASSSGLVGGQETQYF. The CDR3 nucleotides are TGTGCCAGCAGCTCCGGATTGGTCGGGGGCCAAGAGACCCAGTACTTC. The variable domain in full, completed from reference TRBV7-9 and TRBJ2-5, reads DTGVSQNPRHKITKRGQNVTFRCDPISEHNRLYWYRQTLGQGPEFLTYFQNEAQLEKSRLLSDRFSAERPKGSFSTLEIQRTEQGDSAMYLCASSSGLVGGQETQYFGPGTRLLVL.

V usage is TRBV3-1 (or the pseudogene TRBV3-2) and J usage is TRBJ1-2, with 10 bases matching TRBD1. This CDR3 region has 15 residues. V lost 6 bases, J lost 8 bases, and 12 bases stayed unmatched. In germline, CDR1 is LGHDT, CDR2 YNNKEL (reference sequence). The CDR3 nucleotides are TGTGCCAGCAGTCCGGACGACAGGGGGCGCTTGGGCTACACCTTC. Its translation is CASSPDDRGRLGYTF.

The J gene is TRBJ1-1, the V gene TRBV27, with D possibly matching TRBD1 (5 bases). Trimming left V 5 bases short and J 3 bases short, with 16 bases between. The germline gives CDR1 MNHEY, CDR2 SMNVEV (reference sequence). CDR3 length: 15 amino acids. The chain's CDR3 is CASSPRQSLDTEAFF. CDR3 bases: TGTGCCAGCAGTCCTAGACAGAGTTTGGACACTGAAGCTTTCTTT.

The V call is TRBV10-3, the J call TRBJ2-1, with 7 bases fitting TRBD2. The trim removed 3 bases at V and 0 bases at J, leaving 2 bases unmatched. The germline CDR1 and CDR2 sequences are ENHRY and SYGVKD. The CDR3 is 15 amino acids. The CDR3 sequence: CAISESGTSYNEQFF. The CDR3 DNA reads TGTGCCATCAGTGAAAGCGGGACCTCCTACAATGAGCAGTTCTTC.

This chain links TRBV5-5 with TRBJ2-2; D is undetermined. The CDR3 is 14 residues long. Per germline, CDR1 SGHKS and CDR2 YYEKEE (reference sequence). V was shortened by 0 bases and J by 6 bases, with 9 bases between the two germline ends. CDR3 loop: CASSLDSFPGELFF. The DNA for the CDR3 is TGTGCCAGCAGCTTGGACAGTTTCCCCGGGGAGCTGTTTTTT.

The chain links TRBV28 to TRBJ2-7, with TRBD2 matching 10 bases. The CDR3 extends over 13 amino acids. Germline CDR1 is MDHEN and CDR2 is SYDVKM. V lost 10 bases and J lost 7; bases outside the gene matches: 10. The CDR3 loop is CATLAGGPGEQYF. CDR3 nucleotides: TGTGCCACCTTAGCGGGAGGACCGGGGGAGCAGTACTTC.

The chain employs TRBV7-9 and TRBJ2-5, with 10 bases matching TRBD2. The CDR3 has 15 residues. V dropped 5 bases and J dropped 3; count of bases not matched to a gene: 6. Germline CDR1 and CDR2: SEHNR and FQNEAQ (reference sequence). The CDR3 DNA reads as TGTGCCAGCAGCCCCCGGGGGACTAGCGAAGAGACCCAGTACTTC. Protein product: CASSPRGTSEETQYF.

In its sample, this clone was seen once. The J gene is TRBJ1-1, the V gene TRBV28; D remains unclear. The CDR3 loop spans 12 amino acids. CDR1 and CDR2 (germline): MDHEN, SYDVKM. V was cut by 1 base and J by 7 bases, with 7 bases left in between. The CDR3 is CASSLLRGEAFF. The CDR3, as DNA: TGTGCCAGCAGTTTATTGCGAGGTGAAGCTTTCTTT.

The chain couples TRBV7-9 to TRBJ2-2, with 7 bases matching TRBD2. V lost 5 bases to trimming and J lost 4 bases; unmatched junction nucleotides: 10. CDR1 SEHNR and CDR2 FQNEAQ come from the germline V gene (reference sequence). This CDR3 has 16 residues. In nucleotides, the CDR3 is TGTGCCAGCAGCGATTGGGCGGGAGAGATCACCGGGGAGCTGTTTTTT. Protein: CASSDWAGEITGELFF.

This sequence joins TRBV6-2 or TRBV6-3 and TRBJ2-3; tentatively, D is TRBD2 (5 bases). Germline V gives CDR1 MNHEY, CDR2 SVGEGT. This CDR3 has 14 residues. Trimming cost V 2 bases and J 3 bases, with 9 bases left between them. The CDR3 nucleotides are TGTGCCAGCAGTTACGAAGCGGTAACAGATACGCAGTATTTT. This codes for CASSYEAVTDTQYF.

The V call is TRBV27, the J call TRBJ1-1, with D unresolved. Germline values: CDR1 MNHEY, CDR2 SMNVEV (reference sequence). CDR3 size: 13 residues. V was clipped by 6 bases and J by 2 bases, with 10 bases between them. The CDR3 reads CASSLRINTEAFF. The DNA for the CDR3 is TGTGCCAGCAGCTTGCGTATAAACACTGAAGCTTTCTTT.

This clone was recorded a few times. The gene calls are TRBV18 and TRBJ1-2; D not resolved. This CDR3 has 14 residues. V was cut by 5 bases and J by 9 bases, with 19 bases left in between. CDR1 KGHSH and CDR2 LQKENI come from the germline V gene. CDR3 sequence: CASSTLDGVESYTF. DNA for the CDR3: TGTGCCAGCTCAACGCTGGACGGGGTTGAGAGCTACACCTTC.

The sample holds many counts of this clone. The genes are TRBV4-1 and TRBJ1-2; TRBD1 might be the D (6 bases). The length of the CDR3 is 14 residues. V lost 0 bases, J lost 6 bases, and 11 bases lay in between. Germline CDR1 MGHRA, CDR2 YSYEKL. CDR3 residues: CASSQDPGVNGYTF. The CDR3 DNA sequence: TGCGCCAGCAGCCAAGACCCAGGGGTCAATGGCTACACCTTC.

V gene TRBV15 combines with J gene TRBJ1-1; D not certain. The CDR3 spans 13 residues. In germline, CDR1 is LNHNV, CDR2 YYDKDF (reference sequence). Trimming removed 0 bases at V and 10 bases at J, with 12 bases between. DNA for the CDR3: TGTGCCACCAGCAGAGATCGGAGGGAGAGAGCTTTCTTT. Its translation is CATSRDRRERAFF. Filled out from reference TRBV15 and TRBJ1-1, the complete variable domain reads DAMVIQNPRYQVTQFGKPVTLSCSQTLNHNVMYWYQQKSSQAPKLLFHYYDKDFNNEADTPDNFQSRRPNTSFCFLDIRSPGLGDTAMYLCATSRDRRERAFFGQGTRLTVV.

This clone was recorded once. CDR3 sequence: CASRPPGQGNSPLHF. CDR3 sequence (DNA): TGTGCCAGCAGACCACCGGGACAGGGGAACTCACCCCTCCACTTT. The chain carries TRBV7-6 and TRBJ1-6; 10 positions match TRBD1. J lost 10 bases, V lost 6 bases, and 9 bases had no gene match. Germline CDR1 SGHVS, CDR2 FNYEAQ. The CDR3 contains 15 residues. The full variable domain, in which reference TRBV7-6 and TRBJ1-6 provide the parts outside the CDR3, is GAGVSQSPRYKVTKRGQDVALRCDPISGHVSLYWYRQALGQGPEFLTYFNYEAQQDKSGLPNDRFSAERPEGSISTLTIQRTEQRDSAMYRCASRPPGQGNSPLHFGNGTRLTVT.

A single count supports this clone. V is TRBV28 and J is TRBJ1-4; 7 nucleotides agree with TRBD1. The germline CDR1 and CDR2 sequences are MDHEN and SYDVKM. J lost 6 bases, V lost 8 bases, and 6 bases had no gene match. The CDR3 loop spans 13 amino acids. In DNA, the CDR3 is TGTGCCAGCTCGACAGGGAAGGATGAAAAACTGTTTTTT. This translates into CASSTGKDEKLFF.

This clone was detected once. The chain couples TRBV9 to TRBJ1-2, with 8 bases that match TRBD1. This CDR3 comprises 14 residues. Germline V lookup: CDR1 SGDLS, CDR2 YYNGEE. V was pared by 4 bases and J by 7 bases, with 9 bases of the junction left unmatched. CDR3 coding DNA: TGTGCCAGCAGCCCCACTACAGGGGGGGGTGGCTACACCTTC. This gives the protein CASSPTTGGGGYTF.

The rearrangement links TRBV24-1 to TRBJ2-1, with 8 nucleotides matching TRBD2. This CDR3 spans 16 amino acids. Germline trimming cut 3 bases from V and 5 bases from J; bases unmatched to any gene: 8. Germline V gives CDR1 KGHDR, CDR2 SFDVKD. Here the CDR3 DNA reads TGTGCCACCAGTGATGGTGCGGGAGGCTATGACAATGAGCAGTTCTTC. Protein sequence: CATSDGAGGYDNEQFF.

The chain links TRBV5-4 to TRBJ2-3; 11 nucleotides agree with TRBD1. Germline V gives CDR1 SGHNT, CDR2 YYREEE (reference sequence). The J segment lost 4 bases and the V segment lost 4 bases, leaving 11 bases of the junction unmatched. The CDR3 totals 17 residues. CDR3 DNA sequence: TGTGCCAGCAGCCGATGGACAGGGGGCAGAAAACCAGATACGCAGTATTTT. It codes for CASSRWTGGRKPDTQYF.

This clone was detected only once. The chain links TRBV5-1 to TRBJ2-2, with a possible D match to TRBD2 (5 bases). This CDR3 has 13 residues. Trimming took off 4 bases at V and 7 bases at J, with 11 bases between the two ends. Germline V lookup: CDR1 SGHRS, CDR2 YFSETQ. The DNA of the CDR3 is TGCGCCAGCAGCCCGGAACTAGGCGGGGAGCTGTTTTTT. Translated, it gives CASSPELGGELFF.

This clone was seen just once. V is TRBV30 and J is TRBJ1-3, with TRBD1 as a possible D gene (6 bases). The CDR3 is 15 amino acids. CDR1 is GTSNPN, CDR2 SVGIG, per germline (reference sequence). V lost 0 bases to trimming and J lost 1 base, with 10 bases between them. CDR3 coding DNA: TGTGCCTGGAGTGTGGGGGCAGAGTCTGGAAACACCATATATTTT. Its translation is CAWSVGAESGNTIYF.

J is TRBJ1-1 and V is TRBV9; D might be TRBD1 (5 bases). The CDR3 has 15 amino acids. CDR1 and CDR2 from the germline V gene are SGDLS and YYNGEE. Between the trimmed V and J ends, which lost 0 bases and 2 bases, there was a span of 11 bases. DNA for the CDR3: TGTGCCAGCAGCGTAGAGACAGCCCTTAACACTGAAGCTTTCTTT. This translates into CASSVETALNTEAFF.

The rearrangement uses TRBV27 and TRBJ2-2; TRBD2 aligns across 8 bases. CDR1 and CDR2 (germline): MNHEY, SMNVEV (reference sequence). The V gene end was trimmed by 3 bases and the J gene end by 6 bases; junction bases not matched to a gene: 9. The length of the CDR3 is 16 residues. The CDR3 DNA sequence: TGTGCCAGCAGTTTTCTTCGAGCGGGAGCCGCCGGGGAGCTGTTTTTT. Translating it yields CASSFLRAGAAGELFF.